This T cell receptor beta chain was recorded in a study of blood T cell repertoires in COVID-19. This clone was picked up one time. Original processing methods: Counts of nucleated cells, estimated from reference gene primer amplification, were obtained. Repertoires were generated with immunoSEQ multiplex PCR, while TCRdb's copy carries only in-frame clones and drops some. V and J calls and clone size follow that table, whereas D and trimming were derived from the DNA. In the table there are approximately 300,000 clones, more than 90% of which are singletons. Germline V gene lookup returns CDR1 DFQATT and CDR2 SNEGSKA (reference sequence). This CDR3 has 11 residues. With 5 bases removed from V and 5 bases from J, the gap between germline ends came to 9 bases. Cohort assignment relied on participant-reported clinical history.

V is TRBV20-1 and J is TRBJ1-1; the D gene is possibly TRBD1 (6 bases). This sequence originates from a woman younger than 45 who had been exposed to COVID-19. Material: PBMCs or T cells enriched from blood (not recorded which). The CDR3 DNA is TGCAGTGCTGAGGGGGGGACTGAAGCTTTCTTT. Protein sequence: CSAEGGTEAFF.